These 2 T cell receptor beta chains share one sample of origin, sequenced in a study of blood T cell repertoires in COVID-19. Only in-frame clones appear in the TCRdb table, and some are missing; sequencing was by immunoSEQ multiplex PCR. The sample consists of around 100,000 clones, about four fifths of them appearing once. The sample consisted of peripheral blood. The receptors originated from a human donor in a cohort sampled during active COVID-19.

CDR3 region: CASSQRQGGLAEAFF. In DNA, the CDR3 is TGTGCCAGCTCACAAAGACAGGGGGGTTTAGCTGAAGCTTTCTTT. This rearrangement joins TRBV18 to TRBJ1-1; 9 nucleotides match TRBD1. The CDR3 is made up of 15 amino acids. CDR1 is KGHSH, CDR2 LQKENI, per germline. Losses at the gene ends were 4 bases for V and 6 bases for J; bases not matched to a gene: 9.

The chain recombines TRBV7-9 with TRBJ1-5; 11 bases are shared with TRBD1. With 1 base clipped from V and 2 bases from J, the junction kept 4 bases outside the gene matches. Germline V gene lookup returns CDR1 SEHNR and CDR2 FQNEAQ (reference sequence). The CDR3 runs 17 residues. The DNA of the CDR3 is TGTGCCAGCAGCTTAGGGACAGGGGGCGCGGGCAATCAGCCCCAGCATTTT. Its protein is CASSLGTGGAGNQPQHF.